This T cell receptor beta chain was sequenced during a study of early stage breast cancer tumors. For the study at large: Most of the 16 invasive tumors were ER+, PR+ and HER2-.

Profiled with immunoSEQ multiplex PCR; TCRdb holds only in-frame clones, not every one. The sample gives over 13,000 clones, approximately 80% of which show up once; 7.6% is in the top ten. This CDR3 spans 12 amino acids. CDR1 SQVTM and CDR2 ANQGSEA come from the germline V gene. V gave up 6 bases and J gave up 1 base, with 10 bases separating them. This chain links TRBV29-1 with TRBJ2-7, with a tentative D call TRBD2 (5 bases). The TCR comes from a person aged 45 to 60 with breast cancer. Source material: normal breast tissue next to the tumor. DNA for the CDR3: TGCAGCGTCGACTACGGTTCCTACGAGCAGTACTTC. It specifies CSVDYGSYEQYF.